A selection of T cell receptor beta chains follows, all from one sample in a study of cytomegalovirus exposure and HLA in healthy donors. TCRdb's copy holds only in-frame clones and misses some; the assay was immunoSEQ multiplex PCR. The sample has under 200,000 clones, around 88% seen once. The sample consisted of PBMCs. These receptors originate from a woman aged 25-40 years in good health and CMV-seronegative. Each CDR3 is given with its conserved first and last residue. A D gene is named only where the DNA matches it firmly. The size entry is marked missing in some rows and otherwise reads once, few, many or a size class.

v_call: TRBV27; d_call: -; clone_size: -; j_call: TRBJ2-4; cdr3_length: 14; cdr3_nt: TGTGCCAGCAGTTTACAGGGGGCCAAAAACATTCAGTACTTC; cdr3_aa: CASSLQGAKNIQYF
v_call: TRBV4-3; d_call: -; clone_size: -; j_call: TRBJ2-5; cdr3_length: 14; cdr3_nt: TGCGCCAGCAGCCAAGGCTCCTGGCAGGAGACCCAGTACTTC; cdr3_aa: CASSQGSWQETQYF
v_call: TRBV30; d_call: -; clone_size: -; j_call: TRBJ1-3; cdr3_length: 16; cdr3_nt: TGTGCCTGGAGTGTACGAAGAGGAGGCTCTGGAAACACCATATATTTT; cdr3_aa: CAWSVRRGGSGNTIYF
v_call: TRBV19; d_call: -; clone_size: -; j_call: TRBJ1-2; cdr3_length: 16; cdr3_nt: TGTGCCAGTAGTATAGGCGAGCCAACAGGGTCCTATGGCTACACCTTC; cdr3_aa: CASSIGEPTGSYGYTF
v_call: TRBV7-6; d_call: -; clone_size: -; j_call: TRBJ1-5; cdr3_length: 14; cdr3_nt: TGTGCCAGCAGCTTAGGAAATTCCCCCGAGGCCCAGCATTTT; cdr3_aa: CASSLGNSPEAQHF
v_call: TRBV2; d_call: -; clone_size: -; j_call: TRBJ2-3; cdr3_length: 14; cdr3_nt: TGTGCCAGCAGTGCCAGGGCCCAGGCAGATACGCAGTATTTT; cdr3_aa: CASSARAQADTQYF
v_call: TRBV9; d_call: -; clone_size: -; j_call: TRBJ2-7; cdr3_length: 15; cdr3_nt: TGTGCCAGCAGCGTACAGCAGGGGAGCTCCTACGAGCAGTACTTC; cdr3_aa: CASSVQQGSSYEQYF
v_call: TRBV7-9; d_call: -; clone_size: -; j_call: TRBJ2-1; cdr3_length: 15; cdr3_nt: TGTGCCAGCAGCTCTAAAACTGGTCCGTACAATGAGCAGTTCTTC; cdr3_aa: CASSSKTGPYNEQFF
v_call: TRBV9; d_call: -; clone_size: -; j_call: TRBJ1-5; cdr3_length: 15; cdr3_nt: TGTGCCAGCAGCGTAGGAGGGAATCGCAATCAGCCCCAGCATTTT; cdr3_aa: CASSVGGNRNQPQHF
v_call: TRBV5-1; d_call: TRBD1; clone_size: few; j_call: TRBJ1-1; cdr3_length: 14; cdr3_nt: TGCGCCAGCAGCTCGACAGGGGTGAACACTGAAGCTTTCTTT; cdr3_aa: CASSSTGVNTEAFF
v_call: TRBV15; d_call: -; clone_size: -; j_call: TRBJ1-5; cdr3_length: 18; cdr3_nt: TGTGCCACCAGCAGAGATTTGGAGTTAGGCAGCCCAGAGCAGCCCCAGCATTTT; cdr3_aa: CATSRDLELGSPEQPQHF
v_call: TRBV5-1; d_call: -; clone_size: once; j_call: TRBJ1-1; cdr3_length: 13; cdr3_nt: TGCGCCAGCAGCCCTGGCCGGGAGGGTGAAGCTTTCTTT; cdr3_aa: CASSPGREGEAFF
v_call: TRBV9; d_call: -; clone_size: -; j_call: TRBJ2-7; cdr3_length: 14; cdr3_nt: TGTGCCAGCAGCGTAGAGGCAGGGTACTACGAGCAGTACTTC; cdr3_aa: CASSVEAGYYEQYF
v_call: TRBV27; d_call: TRBD1; clone_size: -; j_call: TRBJ2-1; cdr3_length: 16; cdr3_nt: TGTGCCAGCAGTTTCTTGACAGGGGCCCAGGGCGATGAGCAGTTCTTC; cdr3_aa: CASSFLTGAQGDEQFF
v_call: TRBV13; d_call: -; clone_size: -; j_call: TRBJ1-1; cdr3_length: 13; cdr3_nt: TGTGCCAGCAGACTTAGGGGGAACACTGAAGCTTTCTTT; cdr3_aa: CASRLRGNTEAFF